Given below is one T cell receptor (beta chain) in context. Other DNA sequences in this sample translate to the same CDR3. The sample comes from a study of control samples from healthy donors and cancer patients. The CDR3 loop spans 14 amino acids. V was pared by 0 bases and J by 5 bases, with 8 bases between. Germline CDR1 reads SGDLS; CDR2 reads YYNGEE. Libraries were prepared by immunoSEQ multiplex PCR; TCRdb keeps only in-frame clonotypes and omits some of them. The sample includes about 120,000 clones, approximately 90% seen only once; the top ten take 2.3%. Sample: blood. The receptor's source is an older woman in good health. The chain carries TRBV9 and TRBJ1-4; D not resolved. The CDR3 DNA is TGTGCCAGCAGCGTAGAGGGCAGAAATGAAAAACTGTTTTTT. This codes for CASSVEGRNEKLFF.